This TCR beta chain was captured by sequencing in a study of blood T cell repertoires in COVID-19. On the study more broadly: The United States, Italy and Spain provided the acute and convalescent COVID-19 samples. T cells, B-cell-depleted T cells, or PBMCs supplied cDNA or gDNA.

The CDR3 covers 17 residues. J gave up 0 bases and V 4 bases, and 9 bases lay outside the gene matches. CDR1 and CDR2 from the germline V gene are SGHRS and YFSETQ. Cohort assignment relied on participant-reported clinical history. Two negative PCRs, clearance, or symptom resolution were required of recovered Cohort 3 donors. Assay used: immunoSEQ multiplex PCR; TCRdb lists only in-frame clones, some missing. The sample lists approximately 300,000 clones, more than 85% occurring once. The source is a woman aged 30 to 39 who had recovered from COVID-19. The V gene is TRBV5-1, the J gene TRBJ1-1; 10 bases align to TRBD1. The sample taken for sequencing was PBMCs or T cells enriched from blood (not recorded which). Here the CDR3 DNA reads TGCGCCAGCAGCCCGGACAGGGGGATAAACATGAACACTGAAGCTTTCTTT. Translation: CASSPDRGINMNTEAFF.